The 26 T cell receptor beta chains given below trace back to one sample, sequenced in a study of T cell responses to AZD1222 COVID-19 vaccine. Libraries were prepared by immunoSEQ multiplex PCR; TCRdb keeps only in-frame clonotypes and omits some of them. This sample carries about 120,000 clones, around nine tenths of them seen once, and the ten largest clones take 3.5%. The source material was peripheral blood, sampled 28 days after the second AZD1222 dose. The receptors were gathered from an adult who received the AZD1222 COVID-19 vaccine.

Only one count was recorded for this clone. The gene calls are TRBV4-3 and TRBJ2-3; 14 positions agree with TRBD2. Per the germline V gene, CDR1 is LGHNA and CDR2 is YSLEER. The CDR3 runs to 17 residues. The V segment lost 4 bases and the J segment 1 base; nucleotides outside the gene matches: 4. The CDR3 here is CASSPGTSGRRTDTQYF. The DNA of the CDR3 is TGCGCCAGCAGCCCTGGGACTAGCGGGAGACGCACAGATACGCAGTATTTT.

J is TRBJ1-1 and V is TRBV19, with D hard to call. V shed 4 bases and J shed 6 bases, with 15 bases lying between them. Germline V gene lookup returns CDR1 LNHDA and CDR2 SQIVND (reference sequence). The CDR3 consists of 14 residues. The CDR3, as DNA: TGTGCCAGTAGTAAAGGACTGACGTTAGCTGAAGCTTTCTTT. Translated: CASSKGLTLAEAFF. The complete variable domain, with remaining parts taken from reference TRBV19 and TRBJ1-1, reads DGGITQSPKYLFRKEGQNVTLSCEQNLNHDAMYWYRQDPGQGLRLIYYSQIVNDFQKGDIAEGYSVSREKKESFPLTVTSAQKNPTAFYLCASSKGLTLAEAFFGQGTRLTVV.

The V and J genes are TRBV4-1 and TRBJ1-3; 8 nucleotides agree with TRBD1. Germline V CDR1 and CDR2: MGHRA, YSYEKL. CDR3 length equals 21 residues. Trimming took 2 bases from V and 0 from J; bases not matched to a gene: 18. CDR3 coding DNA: TGCGCCAGCAGCCAACAGATCAGGTTAGGGCAGGGGGCGAACTCTGGAAACACCATATATTTT. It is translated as CASSQQIRLGQGANSGNTIYF.

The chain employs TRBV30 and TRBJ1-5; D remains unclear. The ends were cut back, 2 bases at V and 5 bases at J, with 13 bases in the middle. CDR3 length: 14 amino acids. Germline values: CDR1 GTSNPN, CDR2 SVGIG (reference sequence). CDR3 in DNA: TGTGCCTGGAGTAAGGGTGGCTTCGATCAGCCCCAGCATTTT. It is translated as CAWSKGGFDQPQHF.

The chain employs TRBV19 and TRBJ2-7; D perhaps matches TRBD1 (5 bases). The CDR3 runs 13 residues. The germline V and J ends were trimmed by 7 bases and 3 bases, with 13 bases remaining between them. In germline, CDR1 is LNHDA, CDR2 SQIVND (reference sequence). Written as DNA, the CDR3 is TGTGCCAGTAATGATGCAGGGAACTACGAGCAGTACTTC. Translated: CASNDAGNYEQYF.

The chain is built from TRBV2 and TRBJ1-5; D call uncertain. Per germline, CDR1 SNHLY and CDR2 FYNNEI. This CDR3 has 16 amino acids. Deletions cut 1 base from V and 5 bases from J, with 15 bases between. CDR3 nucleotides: TGTGCCAGCAGTGAAGTGGGCGGGTTACCCGATCAGCCCCAGCATTTT. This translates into CASSEVGGLPDQPQHF.

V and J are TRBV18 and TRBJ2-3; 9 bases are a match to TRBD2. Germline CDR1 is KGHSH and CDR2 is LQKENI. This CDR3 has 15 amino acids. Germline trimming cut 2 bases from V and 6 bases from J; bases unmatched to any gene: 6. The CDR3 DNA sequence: TGTGCCAGCTCACCAGGAATAGCGGGGGTGGATACGCAGTATTTT. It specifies CASSPGIAGVDTQYF.

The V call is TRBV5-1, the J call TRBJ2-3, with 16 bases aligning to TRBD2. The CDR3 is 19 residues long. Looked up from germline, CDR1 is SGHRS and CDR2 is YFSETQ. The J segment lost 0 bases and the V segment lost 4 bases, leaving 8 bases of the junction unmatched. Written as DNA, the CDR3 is TGCGCCAGCAGCCGAGGGACTAGCGGGGGGGACCTTAGCACAGATACGCAGTATTTT. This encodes CASSRGTSGGDLSTDTQYF. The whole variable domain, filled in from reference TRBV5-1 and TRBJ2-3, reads KAGVTQTPRYLIKTRGQQVTLSCSPISGHRSVSWYQQTPGQGLQFLFEYFSETQRNKGNFPGRFSGRQFSNSRSEMNVSTLELGDSALYLCASSRGTSGGDLSTDTQYFGPGTRLTVL.

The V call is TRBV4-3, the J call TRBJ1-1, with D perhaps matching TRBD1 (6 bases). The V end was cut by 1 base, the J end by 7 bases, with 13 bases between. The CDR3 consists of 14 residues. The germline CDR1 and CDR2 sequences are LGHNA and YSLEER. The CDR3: CASSQAGGAFEAFF. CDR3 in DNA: TGCGCCAGCAGCCAAGCGGGGGGGGCTTTTGAAGCTTTCTTT.

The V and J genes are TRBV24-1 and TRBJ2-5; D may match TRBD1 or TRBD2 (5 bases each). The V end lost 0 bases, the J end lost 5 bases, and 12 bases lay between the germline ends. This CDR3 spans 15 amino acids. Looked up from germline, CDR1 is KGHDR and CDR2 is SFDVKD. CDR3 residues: CATSDLRGPRETQYF. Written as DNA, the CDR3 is TGTGCCACCAGTGATTTGCGGGGCCCACGGGAGACCCAGTACTTC.

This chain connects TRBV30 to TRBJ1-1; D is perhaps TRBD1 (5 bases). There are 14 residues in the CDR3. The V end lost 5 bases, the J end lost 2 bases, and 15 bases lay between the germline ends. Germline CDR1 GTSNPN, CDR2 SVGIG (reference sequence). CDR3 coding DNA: TGTGCCTGGGCTTTTTGGGGGACCAACACTGAAGCTTTCTTT. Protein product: CAWAFWGTNTEAFF.

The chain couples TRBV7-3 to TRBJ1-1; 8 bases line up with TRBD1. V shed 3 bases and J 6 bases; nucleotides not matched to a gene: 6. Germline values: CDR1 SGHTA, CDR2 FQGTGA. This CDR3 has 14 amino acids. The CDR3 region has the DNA TGTGCCAGCAGCTTGAAACAGGGGGTCTCTGAAGCTTTCTTT. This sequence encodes CASSLKQGVSEAFF. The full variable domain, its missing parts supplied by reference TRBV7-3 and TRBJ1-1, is GAGVSQTPSNKVTEKGKYVELRCDPISGHTALYWYRQSLGQGPEFLIYFQGTGAADDSGLPNDRFFAVRPEGSVSTLKIQRTERGDSAVYLCASSLKQGVSEAFFGQGTRLTVV.

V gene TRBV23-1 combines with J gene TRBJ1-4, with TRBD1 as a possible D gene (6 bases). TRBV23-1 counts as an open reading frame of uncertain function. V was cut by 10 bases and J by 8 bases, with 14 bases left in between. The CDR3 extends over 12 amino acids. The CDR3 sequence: CATPGGQEKLFF. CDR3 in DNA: TGCGCCACCCCGGGGGGGCAGGAAAAACTGTTTTTT.

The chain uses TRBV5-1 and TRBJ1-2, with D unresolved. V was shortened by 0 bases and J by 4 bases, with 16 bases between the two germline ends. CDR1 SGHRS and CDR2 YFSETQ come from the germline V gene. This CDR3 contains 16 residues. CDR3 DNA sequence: TGCGCCAGCAGCTTGGGGGGTGAAGGAGCCCTCTATGGCTACACCTTC. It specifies CASSLGGEGALYGYTF.

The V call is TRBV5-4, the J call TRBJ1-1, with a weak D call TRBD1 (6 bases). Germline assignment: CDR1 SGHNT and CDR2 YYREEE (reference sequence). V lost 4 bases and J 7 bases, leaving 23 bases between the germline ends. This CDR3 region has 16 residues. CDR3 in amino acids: CASSPDRQDTYGEAFF. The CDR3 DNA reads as TGTGCCAGCAGCCCGGACCGACAGGATACATATGGTGAAGCTTTCTTT.

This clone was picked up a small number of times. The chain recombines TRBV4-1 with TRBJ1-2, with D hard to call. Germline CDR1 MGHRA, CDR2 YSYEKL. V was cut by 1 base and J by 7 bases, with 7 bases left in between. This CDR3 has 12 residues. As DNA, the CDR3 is TGCGCCAGCAGCCAAGCCGCGGGTGGCTACACCTTC. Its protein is CASSQAAGGYTF.

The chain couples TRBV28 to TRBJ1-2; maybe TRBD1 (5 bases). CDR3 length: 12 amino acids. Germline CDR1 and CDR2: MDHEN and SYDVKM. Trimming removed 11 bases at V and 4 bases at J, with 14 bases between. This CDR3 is CAVLSGTYGYTF. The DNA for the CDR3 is TGTGCCGTTCTAAGCGGGACCTATGGCTACACCTTC.

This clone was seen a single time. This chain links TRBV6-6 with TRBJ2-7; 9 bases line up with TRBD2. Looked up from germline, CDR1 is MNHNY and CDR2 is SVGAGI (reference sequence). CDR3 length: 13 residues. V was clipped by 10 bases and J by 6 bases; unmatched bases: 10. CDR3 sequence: CATQGGGAPEQYF. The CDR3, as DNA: TGTGCCACCCAGGGCGGGGGGGCCCCCGAGCAGTACTTC.

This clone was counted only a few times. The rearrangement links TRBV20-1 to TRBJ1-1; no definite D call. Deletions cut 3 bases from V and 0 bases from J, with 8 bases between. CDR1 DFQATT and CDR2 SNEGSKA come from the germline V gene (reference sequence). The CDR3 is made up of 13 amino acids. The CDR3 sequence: CSASMGLNTEAFF. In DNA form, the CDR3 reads TGCAGTGCTAGTATGGGGTTGAACACTGAAGCTTTCTTT.

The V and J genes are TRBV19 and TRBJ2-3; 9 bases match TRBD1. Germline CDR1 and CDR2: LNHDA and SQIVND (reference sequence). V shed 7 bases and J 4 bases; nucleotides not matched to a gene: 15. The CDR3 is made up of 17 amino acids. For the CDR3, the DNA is TGTGCCAGTACCCATCAAAGGACAGGGGTTGTCCCAGATACGCAGTATTTT. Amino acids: CASTHQRTGVVPDTQYF.

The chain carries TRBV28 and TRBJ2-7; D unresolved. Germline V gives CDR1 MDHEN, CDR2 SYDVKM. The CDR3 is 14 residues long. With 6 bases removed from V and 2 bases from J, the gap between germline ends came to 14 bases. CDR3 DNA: TGTGCCAGCAGCCCGGATCGAGTGCCCTACGAGCAGTACTTC. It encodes CASSPDRVPYEQYF.

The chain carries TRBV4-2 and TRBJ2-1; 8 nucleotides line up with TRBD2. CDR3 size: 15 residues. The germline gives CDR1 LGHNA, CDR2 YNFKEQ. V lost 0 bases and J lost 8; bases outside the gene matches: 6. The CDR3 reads CASSQERGAGDEQFF. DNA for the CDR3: TGTGCCAGCAGCCAAGAGCGGGGGGCCGGGGATGAGCAGTTCTTC.

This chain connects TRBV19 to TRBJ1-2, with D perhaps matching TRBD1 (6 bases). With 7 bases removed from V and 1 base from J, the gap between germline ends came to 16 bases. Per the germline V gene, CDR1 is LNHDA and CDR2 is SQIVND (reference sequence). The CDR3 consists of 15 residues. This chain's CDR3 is CASTLQGPVNYGYTF. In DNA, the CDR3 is TGTGCCAGTACCCTGCAGGGGCCCGTTAACTATGGCTACACCTTC. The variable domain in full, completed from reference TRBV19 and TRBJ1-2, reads DGGITQSPKYLFRKEGQNVTLSCEQNLNHDAMYWYRQDPGQGLRLIYYSQIVNDFQKGDIAEGYSVSREKKESFPLTVTSAQKNPTAFYLCASTLQGPVNYGYTFGSGTRLTVV.

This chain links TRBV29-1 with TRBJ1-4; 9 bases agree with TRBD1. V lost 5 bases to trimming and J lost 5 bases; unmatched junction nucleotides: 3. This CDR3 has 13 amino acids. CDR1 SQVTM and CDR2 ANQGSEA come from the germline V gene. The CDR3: CSVHGQGNEKLFF. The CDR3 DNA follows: TGCAGCGTTCATGGACAGGGGAATGAAAAACTGTTTTTT.

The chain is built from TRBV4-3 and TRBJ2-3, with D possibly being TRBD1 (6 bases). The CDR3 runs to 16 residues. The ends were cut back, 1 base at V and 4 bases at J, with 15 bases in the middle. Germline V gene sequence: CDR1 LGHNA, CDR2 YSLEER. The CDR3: CASSQGGLRGSDTQYF. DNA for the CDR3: TGCGCCAGCAGCCAAGGTGGCCTTAGGGGGTCAGATACGCAGTATTTT.

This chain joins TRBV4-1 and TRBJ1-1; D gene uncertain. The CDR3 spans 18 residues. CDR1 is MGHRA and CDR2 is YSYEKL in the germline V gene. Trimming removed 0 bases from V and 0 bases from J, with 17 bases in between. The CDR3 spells CASSQDSQPWVLNTEAFF. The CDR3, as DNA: TGCGCCAGCAGCCAAGATTCCCAGCCTTGGGTACTGAACACTGAAGCTTTCTTT.